These 30 T cell receptor beta chains were all obtained from the same sample, sequenced in a study of radiation and T cells in renal cell carcinoma. The data were produced by immunoSEQ multiplex PCR, yet TCRdb's version contains in-frame clones alone and is incomplete. Seen here are tens of thousands of clones, 65% to 90% observed once, and the top ten hold roughly 33%. Sample time point: baseline pretreatment blood. Treatment specified: 15 Gy SBRT to primary tumor, nephrectomy 4 weeks later. This specimen was blood, taken from a patient whose treatment included radiotherapy and nephrectomy. The receptors originated from a woman aged 70 to 79 with renal cell carcinoma.

The chain combines TRBV18 with TRBJ1-5; the match to TRBD1 covers 7 bases. This CDR3 comprises 13 residues. Germline V gives CDR1 KGHSH, CDR2 LQKENI. Unmatched junction bases numbered 1, after V lost 3 bases and J lost 5 bases. In DNA, the CDR3 is TGTGCCAGCTCACCCGGACAGGATCAGCCCCAGCATTTT. It encodes CASSPGQDQPQHF. Full variable domain (rest looked up from reference TRBV18 and TRBJ1-5): NAGVMQNPRHLVRRRGQEARLRCSPMKGHSHVYWYRQLPEEGLKFMVYLQKENIIDESGMPKERFSAEFPKEGPSILRIQQVVRGDSAAYFCASSPGQDQPQHFGDGTRLSIL.

This clone was observed a few times. This CDR3 is also generated by other DNA sequences in the sample. The rearrangement uses TRBV18 and TRBJ1-2; D gene ambiguous. CDR1 and CDR2 from the germline V gene are KGHSH and LQKENI. Trimming took 2 bases from V and 2 from J, leaving 6 bases between them. This CDR3 has 13 amino acids. In DNA form, the CDR3 reads TGTGCCAGCTCACCAAGCAGCAACTATGGCTACACCTTC. Protein: CASSPSSNYGYTF.

The chain is built from TRBV4-1 and TRBJ2-3; D is ambiguous. Trimming left V 4 bases short and J 2 bases short, with 10 bases between. The CDR3 covers 14 residues. Germline V gene sequence: CDR1 MGHRA, CDR2 YSYEKL. The CDR3 spells CASSPRGPTDTQYF. CDR3 in DNA: TGCGCCAGCAGCCCCCGTGGACCCACAGATACGCAGTATTTT.

The chain is built from TRBV5-6 and TRBJ2-2; TRBD2 aligns across 7 bases. The CDR3 sequence is 14 residues long. Trimming took 4 bases from V and 4 from J; bases not matched to a gene: 4. CDR1 is SGHDT, CDR2 YYEEEE, per germline. The CDR3 reads CASSPTSVTGELFF. DNA for the CDR3: TGTGCCAGCAGCCCTACTAGCGTCACCGGGGAGCTGTTTTTT.

V gene TRBV6-5 combines with J gene TRBJ1-1, with D possibly being TRBD1 (5 bases). The CDR3 loop spans 12 amino acids. Trimming took 6 bases from V and 10 from J, leaving 15 bases between them. Germline-derived CDR1 and CDR2 are MNHEY and SVGAGI. The DNA of the CDR3 is TGTGCCAGCAGGCAAGGGGCGGCTCGAGCTTTCTTT. It translates to CASRQGAARAFF.

The CDR3 reads CASINRRGTTEAFF. Here the CDR3 DNA reads TGTGCCAGCATCAACCGCAGGGGAACCACTGAAGCTTTCTTT. The chain joins TRBV6-6 to TRBJ1-1; D is perhaps TRBD1 (6 bases). CDR1 and CDR2 from the germline V gene are MNHNY and SVGAGI (reference sequence). The CDR3 spans 14 residues. V lost 7 bases and J 4 bases, leaving 16 bases between the germline ends.

Of note for this clone: The same CDR3 arises from other DNA sequences in this sample as well. This sequence joins TRBV7-9 and TRBJ1-2; D unresolved. The CDR3 loop spans 13 amino acids. The germline V gene encodes CDR1 SEHNR and CDR2 FQNEAQ (reference sequence). V was trimmed by 2 bases and J by 4 bases, leaving 8 bases between them. The CDR3 DNA reads TGTGCCAGCAGCTTACAAGGAGGCTATGGCTACACCTTC. Its translation is CASSLQGGYGYTF. The variable domain in full, with the rest retrieved from reference TRBV7-9 and TRBJ1-2, is DTGVSQNPRHKITKRGQNVTFRCDPISEHNRLYWYRQTLGQGPEFLTYFQNEAQLEKSRLLSDRFSAERPKGSFSTLEIQRTEQGDSAMYLCASSLQGGYGYTFGSGTRLTVV.

The J gene is TRBJ2-5, the V gene TRBV30; D gene uncertain. CDR1 and CDR2 (germline): GTSNPN, SVGIG (reference sequence). This CDR3 comprises 11 residues. V shed 4 bases and J shed 5 bases, with 8 bases lying between them. CDR3 loop: CAWTRSETQYF. CDR3 in DNA: TGTGCCTGGACGAGATCCGAGACCCAGTACTTC. The variable domain in full, with the rest retrieved from reference TRBV30 and TRBJ2-5, is SQTIHQWPATLVQPVGSPLSLECTVEGTSNPNLYWYRQAAGRGLQLLFYSVGIGQISSEVPQNLSASRPQDRQFILSSKKLLLSDSGFYLCAWTRSETQYFGPGTRLLVL.

This clone was detected only once. The chain joins TRBV7-2 to TRBJ2-5, with D unresolved. V lost 4 bases to trimming and J lost 5 bases, with 8 bases between them. The CDR3 sequence is 12 residues long. The V gene's germline CDR1 is SGHTA and CDR2 FQGNSA. The DNA of the CDR3 is TGTGCCAGCAGCTCGCCCCCTGAGACCCAGTACTTC. The encoded protein is CASSSPPETQYF.

The table lists this clone with a count of one. The gene calls are TRBV5-1 and TRBJ1-3, with D uncertain. Trimming left V 3 bases short and J 9 bases short, with 16 bases between. CDR1 is SGHRS and CDR2 is YFSETQ in the germline V gene. CDR3 length: 14 residues. CDR3 sequence reads: CASSSGTGTGTIYF. The CDR3 bases are TGCGCCAGCAGCTCCGGCACGGGAACGGGCACCATATATTTT.

V and J are TRBV18 and TRBJ2-7; the match to TRBD1 covers 9 bases. The junction had 5 bases not matched to a gene; V was cut back by 4 bases and J by 4 bases. The CDR3 loop spans 14 amino acids. Germline values: CDR1 KGHSH, CDR2 LQKENI. CDR3 DNA sequence: TGTGCCAGCTCACTCCGGGACAGGGATTACGAGCAGTACTTC. Protein product: CASSLRDRDYEQYF.

Concerning this clone itself: The sample has other DNA sequences that encode this CDR3 too. The rearrangement joins TRBV6-1 to TRBJ2-7; no firm D call. The CDR3 consists of 11 residues. Germline V CDR1 and CDR2: MNHNS, SASEGT. V was pared by 8 bases and J by 4 bases, with 9 bases between. The CDR3 bases are TGTGCCAGCCTCACCCATTACGAGCAGTACTTC. Encoded protein: CASLTHYEQYF.

The chain uses TRBV7-8 and TRBJ1-3; no definite D call. This CDR3 contains 14 residues. Germline CDR1 SGHVS, CDR2 FQNEAQ. Trimming shortened V by 3 bases and J by 1 base, and 7 bases separated the two germline ends. This chain's CDR3 is CASSFDTSGNTIYF. The CDR3 DNA reads as TGTGCCAGCAGCTTTGACACTTCTGGAAACACCATATATTTT. Full variable domain (missing parts from reference TRBV7-8 and TRBJ1-3): GAGVSQSPRYKVAKRGQDVALRCDPISGHVSLFWYQQALGQGPEFLTYFQNEAQLDKSGLPSDRFFAERPEGSVSTLKIQRTQQEDSAVYLCASSFDTSGNTIYFGEGSWLTVV.

The chain couples TRBV5-1 to TRBJ2-1, with 12 nucleotides matching TRBD2. With V trimmed by 5 bases and J by 9 bases, 6 bases remained unmatched. Per germline, CDR1 SGHRS and CDR2 YFSETQ. This CDR3 region has 14 residues. In nucleotides, the CDR3 is TGCGCCAGCAGACGACTAGCGGGGGTAGGTGAGCAGTTCTTC. Protein: CASRRLAGVGEQFF.

The chain joins TRBV10-3 to TRBJ2-3; TRBD1 matches at 9 bases. The CDR3 runs to 13 residues. CDR1 is ENHRY, CDR2 SYGVKD, per germline. J gave up 3 bases and V 10 bases, and 5 bases lay outside the gene matches. Here the CDR3 reads CATNRGRTDTQYF. In DNA, the CDR3 is TGTGCCACAAACAGGGGGCGAACAGATACGCAGTATTTT.

This chain uses TRBV19 with TRBJ2-4, with D hard to call. V lost 4 bases, J lost 9 bases, and 10 bases lay in between. The CDR3 is 12 amino acids. CDR1 LNHDA and CDR2 SQIVND come from the germline V gene (reference sequence). CDR3 loop: CASSRVDGIQYF. Here the CDR3 DNA reads TGTGCCAGTAGTAGGGTAGATGGCATTCAGTACTTC.

The chain is built from TRBV5-1 and TRBJ2-7; 11 positions agree with TRBD1. The germline CDR1 and CDR2 sequences are SGHRS and YFSETQ. This CDR3 comprises 14 residues. Unmatched junction bases numbered 3, after V lost 0 bases and J lost 7 bases. CDR3 in DNA: TGCGCCAGCAGCTTGGTGGACAGGGGGCAAGAGCAGTACTTC. Residues: CASSLVDRGQEQYF.

The chain links TRBV27 to TRBJ1-4; 8 bases align to TRBD1. The V and J ends lost 7 bases and 9 bases, in that order; junction bases with no gene match: 10. The germline gives CDR1 MNHEY, CDR2 SMNVEV (reference sequence). CDR3 length: 14 amino acids. The CDR3 is CASMSTGEGKKLFF. The CDR3 DNA reads TGTGCCAGCATGTCGACAGGGGAGGGGAAAAAACTGTTTTTT.

This sequence joins TRBV19 and TRBJ2-7; the match to TRBD1 covers 11 bases. CDR1 is LNHDA, CDR2 SQIVND, per germline (reference sequence). The trim removed 10 bases at V and 6 bases at J, leaving 8 bases unmatched. The CDR3 length is 13 residues. CDR3 in DNA: TGTGCCACCGAGGGACAGGGGGATAGCGAGCAGTACTTC. As protein: CATEGQGDSEQYF.

J is TRBJ2-7 and V is TRBV4-3; TRBD2 is a possible D gene (6 bases). V was trimmed by 0 bases and J by 7 bases, leaving 10 bases between them. This CDR3 spans 13 amino acids. Germline assignment: CDR1 LGHNA and CDR2 YSLEER. The CDR3 DNA sequence: TGCGCCAGCAGCCAAGATAATGCGGGGGAGCAGTACTTC. Translating gives CASSQDNAGEQYF.

This chain links TRBV19 with TRBJ1-5; D unclear. The CDR3 is made up of 13 amino acids. Germline values: CDR1 LNHDA, CDR2 SQIVND (reference sequence). V lost 5 bases, J lost 7 bases, and 12 bases lay in between. The CDR3 is CASSFGDRQPQHF. In DNA form, the CDR3 reads TGTGCCAGTAGTTTCGGGGATAGGCAGCCCCAGCATTTT.

The CDR3 DNA sequence: TGTGCCAGCAGTACCCAGGGGGGGGAGCAGTACTTC. Translation: CASSTQGGEQYF. V and J are TRBV6-1 and TRBJ2-7; the D gene could be TRBD1 or TRBD2 (7 bases each). This CDR3 contains 12 residues. Trimming shortened V by 5 bases and J by 7 bases, and 12 bases separated the two germline ends. The germline gives CDR1 MNHNS, CDR2 SASEGT.

The J gene is TRBJ2-5, the V gene TRBV19; maybe TRBD2 (5 bases). V was shortened by 1 base and J by 4 bases, with 7 bases between the two germline ends. CDR1 and CDR2 from the germline V gene are LNHDA and SQIVND (reference sequence). The CDR3 length is 13 residues. DNA of the CDR3: TGTGCCAGTAGTATAGGCGGGCGAGAGACCCAGTACTTC. It translates to CASSIGGRETQYF.

CDR3 amino acids: CASSLGTMSQPQHF. DNA of the CDR3: TGTGCCAGCAGCCTAGGGACAATGTCTCAGCCCCAGCATTTT. This chain connects TRBV7-9 to TRBJ1-5, with D possibly TRBD1 on 6 matching bases. The CDR3 is 14 amino acids. The germline gives CDR1 SEHNR, CDR2 FQNEAQ (reference sequence). Trimming pared 5 bases from V and 6 bases from J, leaving 14 bases between. The full variable domain, in which reference TRBV7-9 and TRBJ1-5 provide the parts outside the CDR3, is DTGVSQNPRHKITKRGQNVTFRCDPISEHNRLYWYRQTLGQGPEFLTYFQNEAQLEKSRLLSDRFSAERPKGSFSTLEIQRTEQGDSAMYLCASSLGTMSQPQHFGDGTRLSIL.

This chain uses TRBV2 with TRBJ1-2; TRBD1 might be the D (5 bases). This CDR3 region has 16 residues. Germline V lookup: CDR1 SNHLY, CDR2 FYNNEI. The V end was cut by 5 bases, the J end by 0 bases, with 16 bases between. In DNA form, the CDR3 reads TGTGCCAGCAGTCTAGGGTCAGGGCGGTCTAACTATGGCTACACCTTC. Translating it yields CASSLGSGRSNYGYTF.

This clone has a single count. The chain joins TRBV7-8 to TRBJ2-1; D is ambiguous. Germline V lookup: CDR1 SGHVS, CDR2 FQNEAQ. Deletions cut 2 bases from V and 8 bases from J, with 4 bases between. The CDR3 loop spans 11 amino acids. CDR3 sequence reads: CASSLIDEQFF. The CDR3 DNA sequence: TGTGCCAGCAGCTTAATCGATGAGCAGTTCTTC.

The chain has TRBV27 and TRBJ1-2, with 9 bases fitting TRBD1. CDR1 is MNHEY, CDR2 SMNVEV, per germline (reference sequence). J gave up 7 bases and V 7 bases, and 10 bases lay outside the gene matches. The length of the CDR3 is 14 residues. This CDR3 reads CASKRRDRVSGYTF. CDR3 in DNA: TGTGCCAGCAAGCGCCGGGACAGGGTATCTGGCTACACCTTC.

This rearrangement joins TRBV5-1 to TRBJ2-7, with D unclear. Germline V lookup: CDR1 SGHRS, CDR2 YFSETQ. Trimming removed 3 bases from V and 6 bases from J, with 25 bases in between. The CDR3 extends over 17 amino acids. The CDR3 bases are TGCGCCAGCAGCTCAGATTCTGCGGAAACCCCCTGGGGCGAGCAGTACTTC. Its protein is CASSSDSAETPWGEQYF.

The gene calls are TRBV18 and TRBJ2-1, with 8 nucleotides matching TRBD1. This CDR3 region has 16 residues. The V segment lost 1 base and the J segment 6 bases; nucleotides outside the gene matches: 8. Germline V gene lookup returns CDR1 KGHSH and CDR2 LQKENI. CDR3 DNA: TGTGCCAGCTCACCACGAGGACAGGGATTGGGCAATGAGCAGTTCTTC. Translating gives CASSPRGQGLGNEQFF.

The rearrangement uses TRBV19 and TRBJ1-5; no firm D call. Per the germline V gene, CDR1 is LNHDA and CDR2 is SQIVND (reference sequence). V was clipped by 3 bases and J by 6 bases, with 9 bases between them. This CDR3 has 13 residues. The CDR3 reads CASSMNPIQPQHF. For the CDR3, the DNA is TGTGCCAGTAGTATGAACCCCATTCAGCCCCAGCATTTT. Full variable domain (rest looked up from reference TRBV19 and TRBJ1-5): DGGITQSPKYLFRKEGQNVTLSCEQNLNHDAMYWYRQDPGQGLRLIYYSQIVNDFQKGDIAEGYSVSREKKESFPLTVTSAQKNPTAFYLCASSMNPIQPQHFGDGTRLSIL.